This TCR beta chain was recorded in a study of T cells in Graves' hyperthyroidism and ophthalmopathy. Study results and caveats: Ophthalmopathy, as predicted by the model, came a median 6.5 months after the prediction. Ophthalmopathy and stable hyperthyroidism were told apart by a 13 V-J model.

CDR3 length equals 13 residues. V shed 5 bases and J shed 0 bases, with 11 bases lying between them. Germline V lookup: CDR1 DFQATT, CDR2 SNEGSKA (reference sequence). This clonotype was counted at least ten times. Its specificity is unknown. TCR beta CDR3 regions were amplified from RNA. First-round RT-PCR targeting the TCR CDR3 was performed with the HTBI primer set. TCRdb reanalysed the multiplex PCR reads using MiXCR and keeps one entry per CDR3 protein. The table includes hundreds of thousands of distinct CDR3 sequences, about 38% detected once. The sequence was collected from a man between 18 and 29 years old with Graves' hyperthyroidism. Source material: blood. V usage is TRBV20-1 and J usage is TRBJ2-7; no clear D gene. This CDR3 is CSAADSNSYEQYF. The CDR3 DNA follows: TGCAGTGCTGCAGACTCTAACTCCTACGAGCAGTACTTC.